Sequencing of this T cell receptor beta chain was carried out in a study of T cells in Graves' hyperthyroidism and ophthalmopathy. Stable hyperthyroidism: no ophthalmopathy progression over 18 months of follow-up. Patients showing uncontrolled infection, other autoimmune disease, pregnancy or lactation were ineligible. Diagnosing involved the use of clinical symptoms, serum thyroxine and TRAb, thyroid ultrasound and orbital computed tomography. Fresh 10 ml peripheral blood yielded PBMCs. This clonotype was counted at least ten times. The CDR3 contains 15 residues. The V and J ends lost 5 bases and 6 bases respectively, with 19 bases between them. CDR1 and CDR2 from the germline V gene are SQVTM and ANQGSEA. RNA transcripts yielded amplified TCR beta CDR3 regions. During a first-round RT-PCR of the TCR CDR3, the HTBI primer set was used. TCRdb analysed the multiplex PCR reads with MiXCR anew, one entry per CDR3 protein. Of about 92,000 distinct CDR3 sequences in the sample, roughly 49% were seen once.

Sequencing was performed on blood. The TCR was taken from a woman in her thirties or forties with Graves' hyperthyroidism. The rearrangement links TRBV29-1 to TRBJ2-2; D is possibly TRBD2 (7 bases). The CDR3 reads CSVRSGEGVAGELFF. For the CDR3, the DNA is TGCAGCGTTCGTTCGGGGGAGGGGGTTGCCGGGGAGCTGTTTTTT.